The text below deals with one T cell receptor beta chain. It lacks a known antigen. The input lacks base qualities; no much larger clone sits a single base away. These data are taken from a study of cytomegalovirus exposure and HLA in healthy donors (dated by TCRdb to about 2017). Regarding the complete study: An earlier analysis of more than 550 of the donors reported 276 Gb of sequence data and around 100 million unique TCR beta sequences obtained from about 179 million T cells. Of the 300 to 500 genotyped donors, roughly 76% were placed in the genetic ancestry cluster associated with self-reported Caucasian donors. Every repertoire in the discovery cohort had been generated on one and the same sequencing platform. Roughly 5 DR-DQ haplotypes were handled as single units for association and clustering, since linkage in the cohort was strong. The T cell repertoires of around 670 subjects were profiled by immunosequencing and related to cytomegalovirus serostatus. Donor age, sex, ethnicity and CMV serostatus were compiled alongside the repertoire data. Rather than drawing on any new phenotypic data, the later analysis identified candidate immune exposures from TCR beta sequences and the way those sequences occurred across donors. Among 300 to 500 genotyped donors of the cohort, an average of roughly 230,000 unique TCR beta nucleotide sequences was sequenced per donor, of which about 19% were non-productive. Along with the roughly 700-subject first cohort, a separate validation cohort of about 110 different subjects was used. The study combined high-throughput TCR immunosequencing, statistical association of individual TCRs with disease status, and machine learning to predict cytomegalovirus infection status. To study patterns of TCR occurrence, a later analysis re-analyzed previously published TCR beta repertoires from 650 to 750 donors and added high-resolution HLA genotyping. Typing coverage differed by locus: A, B, C, DRB1 and DQB1 were typed in about 620-630 donors, DQA1 in 500 to 550, DPA1 in around 580, and DPB1 in 472. The study aimed to test whether cataloging public T cell receptors could reveal signatures of past pathogen exposure. HLA typing covered class I and class II loci at four-digit resolution. An earlier analysis of approximately 640 of the donors applied high-throughput TCR beta sequencing to assess whether each TCR beta V gene segment acted as functional or pseudogenic. An early release covering roughly 600 HLA-typed donors comprised approximately 290 gigabases of sequencing data and tens of millions of unique TCR sequences. A later genetic analysis used genome-wide SNP genotypes for 398 of the 666 donors, treating that subset as a discovery cohort. The study at large found these results: Because HLA typing was unavailable for some donors at each locus, only the typed subset was used in association tests. In a later genetic analysis, a missense DCLRE1C variant was associated with V-gene and J-gene trimming of TCR beta chains, and the association was replicated in an independent cohort. Correlated functional status among segregating V segments might be attributable to linkage disequilibrium, but an unknown experimental factor could not be ruled out. While some public TCRs were present in many individuals, most TCR sequences turned up only very rarely across donors. A group of highly shared sequence variants was considered likely to be a technical artifact of the sequencing pipeline. Because counts were too low, seventeen rarely observed V segments, including chromosome 9 orphons, were left out of the earlier analysis of 587 of the donors. The presence/absence analyses assumed that sequencing depth was roughly uniform across donors, and that assumption may not be true. The classifier was reported to diagnose cytomegalovirus status with high specificity and sensitivity in both the original and validation cohorts. According to a later analysis, TCR association rates differed among HLA loci, with DRB1 alleles showing the most associated TCRs and HLA-C alleles showing the fewest. This cohort had only TCR beta chains sequenced, and the lack of alpha or paired-chain data limited which features could be detected. A later genetic analysis reported fewer N-insertions in productive TCRs among donors in an Asian-associated ancestry cluster than the 666-donor mean. In the study, some 160 TCR beta chains were listed as associated with cytomegalovirus. In a later analysis, 15,000 to 20,000 TCR beta sequences were associated with specific HLA alleles at a false discovery rate of 0.05. The only immune exposure information available for the cohort was CMV serostatus. It was suggested by the authors that the approach could potentially be generalized to other disease states and immunological phenotypes. The 87-base-pair reads could not distinguish some IMGT-functional V segments, including TRBV6-2 and TRBV6-3, so those segments were excluded. A further reported finding was that TCR beta sequences accurately predicted the HLA-A and HLA-B alleles for most subjects in the first cohort. In a later analysis, several top co-occurrence clusters were reported to appear linked to parvovirus B19, influenza, CMV and Epstein-Barr virus. In an earlier analysis of over 550 of the donors, most TCR beta V segments were observed in productive rearrangements about 87% or about 30% of the time, broadly matching IMGT annotations. Three of the identified cytomegalovirus-associated TCR beta chains were confirmed in vitro to be specific for cytomegalovirus antigens. A later analysis found that HLA-associated TCR beta chains were more clonally expanded and had lower generation probabilities than equally common non-associated chains. Strong co-occurrence of HLA alleles, especially DR and DQ, made assigning TCR associations to individual alleles difficult. A later analysis found that most CMV-associated TCR beta chains appeared HLA-restricted, with HLA associations seemingly driven largely by CMV exposure.

Library generation was performed with the immunoSEQ multiplex PCR assay. For the multiplex PCR, a mixture combining 60 forward primers for TCR Vbeta segments and 13 reverse primers for TCR Jbeta segments was used. A multiplex PCR assay on genomic DNA amplified the CDR3 region of rearranged TCR beta genes. The amplified TCR beta libraries were sequenced on the Illumina HiSeq System as 87-base-pair reads. Regarding the original processing steps: A later analysis counted 75 million to 100 million unique TCR beta chains across the 666 repertoires, and about 10 million of these chains were shared by at least two donors. To remove PCR and sequencing errors, raw reads were error-corrected and collapsed into unique sequences using a nearest-neighbor algorithm that merged closely related sequences. CDR3 sequences were aligned to IMGT reference sequences to assign V, D and J gene segments. For a sequence to be retained, a match of at least six nucleotides to both a V gene segment and a J gene segment was required. Rearrangements were called productive when the CDR3 lacked stop codons and stayed in frame with V and J; all others were non-productive. CDR3 was defined according to IMGT convention as the region running from the second conserved V-encoded cysteine to the conserved J-encoded phenylalanine. The earlier analysis of about 590 of the donors excluded sequences that lacked an unambiguous match to a single V gene segment. An earlier analysis of approximately 590 of the donors called V segments functional above 56.7% productive rearrangements and segregating when the between-donor standard deviation exceeded 5%. A statistical classification framework was built to diagnose cytomegalovirus status from the catalog of TCR beta chain sequences. A later analysis assigned V and J genes by comparing TCR nucleotide sequences with IMGT/GENE-DB human TR gene sequences. The TCRdist pipeline was used in a later analysis to assign CDR3 sequences and most-parsimonious VDJ recombination scenarios. In a later analysis, each TCR beta chain was defined by its CDR3 amino acid sequence together with its V-gene family, and reads without a unique V-gene family were excluded. To address suspected cross-contamination and a sequencing artifact, a later analysis removed 592 highly shared, low-generation-probability nucleotide sequences. A later analysis calculated a clonal expansion index for each public chain from normalized within-repertoire ranks of inferred template counts. In a later analysis, generation probabilities were computed using a VDJ recombination model fitted to out-of-frame rearrangements, and the results were checked against IGoR. In a later analysis, hypergeometric tests were used to score TCR-TCR, TCR-HLA and TCR-CMV co-occurrence, with a repertoire-size bias correction applied to TCR pairs. In a later analysis, false discovery rates were estimated by permuting HLA or CMV assignments 20 times. In a later analysis, co-occurring TCRs were grouped using DBSCAN, and TCRdist sequence similarity was added for clustering within HLA-allele-positive subsets. For co-occurrence clustering, repertoires with fewer than 30,000 or more than 120,000 public chains were excluded, along with 4 to 6 repertoires with anomalous nucleotide sharing. Not all clones reach the TCRdb copy of this immuneACCESS table, which keeps in-frame sequences only. Checked studies attribute under half of the gap to unresolved V genes and leave the rest unexplained. V and J calls and clone size are as listed in that table; D and trimming were resolved from the DNA. The sample records about 200,000 clones, 80% to 85% of which are singletons. In total, the top ten clones hold approximately 6.5% of the sample.

The cohort was made up of roughly 670 healthy bone marrow donors. All cohort members were sampled while nominally healthy, although unrecorded immune exposures were likely present. The donor was CMV seropositive and belonged to the group of more than 250 seropositive cohort members. A peripheral blood sample was collected from each donor, and TCR beta sequencing was performed on peripheral blood mononuclear cells. Genomic DNA extraction from the blood cell samples was performed with the Qiagen DNeasy Blood Extraction Kit. Including the terminal cysteine and phenylalanine, the CDR3 comprises 15 residues. Here the CDR3 DNA is all that survives: 45 bases in frame from base 1. V loses 4 bases, J loses 3 bases, and the germline ends lie 15 bases apart. The germline V gene sets CDR1 to MNHEY and CDR2 to SVGAGI.

The sequencing input was PBMCs. The rearrangement joined TRBV6-5 to TRBJ1-1, with no reliable assignment of the D segment. This TCR was sampled from a woman aged 50 to 60 in good health and CMV-seropositive. The DNA sequence is TGTGCCAGCAGTTTACGACTAGCACGGGACACTGAAGCTTTCTTT. This sequence encodes CASSLRLARDTEAFF.